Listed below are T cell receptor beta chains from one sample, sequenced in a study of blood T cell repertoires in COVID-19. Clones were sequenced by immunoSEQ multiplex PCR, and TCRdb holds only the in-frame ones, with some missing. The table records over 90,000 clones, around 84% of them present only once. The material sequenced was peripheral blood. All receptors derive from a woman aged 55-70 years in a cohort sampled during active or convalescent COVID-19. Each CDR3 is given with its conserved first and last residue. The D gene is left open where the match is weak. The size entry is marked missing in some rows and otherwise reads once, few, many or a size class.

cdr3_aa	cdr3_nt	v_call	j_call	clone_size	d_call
CASSETSTGELFF	TGTGCCAGCAGTGAAACGAGTACCGGGGAGCTGTTTTTT	TRBV6-4	TRBJ2-2	.	.
CATSSDQGEAFF	TGTGCCACCAGCAGTGACCAGGGTGAAGCTTTCTTT	TRBV15	TRBJ1-1	.	.
CASSQGGEAFF	TGTGCCAGCAGCCAGGGAGGTGAAGCTTTCTTT	TRBV3-1/TRBV3-2	TRBJ1-1	.	.
CASSFRQFLNQPQHF	TGTGCCAGCAGTTTCAGACAATTCCTCAATCAGCCCCAGCATTTT	TRBV5-6	TRBJ1-5	.	.
CASSITGGNGELFF	TGTGCCAGTAGTATAACAGGGGGCAACGGGGAGCTGTTTTTT	TRBV19	TRBJ2-2	.	TRBD1
CASSPTGGGRIYEQYF	TGCGCCAGCAGCCCCACCGGGGGCGGGAGGATTTACGAGCAGTACTTC	TRBV5-1	TRBJ2-7	.	TRBD2
CASSGTGTSWYEQYF	TGTGCCAGCAGTGGAACCGGGACTAGCTGGTACGAGCAGTACTTC	TRBV6-6	TRBJ2-7	.	TRBD2
CASSPQGPGETQYF	TGTGCCAGCAGCCCACAGGGGCCAGGGGAGACCCAGTACTTC	TRBV11-2	TRBJ2-5	once	TRBD1
CASSLLQGSPLHF	TGTGCCAGCAGCCTCCTTCAGGGTTCACCCCTCCACTTT	TRBV7-3	TRBJ1-6	.	.
CASSKPSAGRELFF	TGTGCCAGCAGCAAACCCTCGGCGGGCCGGGAGCTGTTTTTT	TRBV11-3	TRBJ2-2	.	.
CASSKGGVRTGDDQPQHF	TGTGCCAGCAGCAAAGGGGGAGTTCGGACAGGGGACGATCAGCCCCAGCATTTT	TRBV21-1	TRBJ1-5	.	.
CASSLGGARGYTF	TGTGCCAGCAGTTTAGGGGGGGCGCGGGGCTACACCTTC	TRBV28	TRBJ1-2	.	.
CASSPRTRNYEQYF	TGTGCCAGCAGCCCGCGGACTAGGAACTACGAGCAGTACTTC	TRBV7-9	TRBJ2-7	once	TRBD2
CASSQAWQGNTEAFF	TGTGCCAGCAGCCAAGCATGGCAGGGAAACACTGAAGCTTTCTTT	TRBV3-1/TRBV3-2	TRBJ1-1	.	.
CASSLGTRGNEQFF	TGTGCCAGCAGCTTAGGGACTAGGGGCAATGAGCAGTTCTTC	TRBV11-2	TRBJ2-1	.	TRBD2
CASSLGGTVGSPLHF	TGTGCCAGCAGCTTGGGGGGGACAGTAGGCTCACCCCTCCACTTT	TRBV5-6	TRBJ1-6	.	TRBD1
CATSEDGQPKSTNEKLFF	TGTGCCACCAGTGAGGACGGACAGCCTAAATCAACTAATGAAAAACTGTTTTTT	TRBV24-1	TRBJ1-4	.	.
CASSLGLSQGRRNTEAFF	TGTGCCAGCAGCTTAGGATTGAGTCAGGGGCGGCGGAACACTGAAGCTTTCTTT	TRBV7-8	TRBJ1-1	.	.
CASSFGTGGFSYNSPLHF	TGTGCCAGCAGCTTTGGGACAGGGGGCTTTTCTTATAATTCACCCCTCCACTTT	TRBV7-8	TRBJ1-6	.	TRBD1
CASSRDADGSGRVLRNTIYF	TGCGCCAGCAGCCGAGATGCAGATGGGTCGGGAAGGGTCCTGCGAAACACCATATATTTT	TRBV4-1	TRBJ1-3	.	.
CSVDGGPQSSYNEQFF	TGCAGCGTTGACGGGGGGCCGCAGAGCTCCTACAATGAGCAGTTCTTC	TRBV29-1	TRBJ2-1	.	.
CASSPIGVKVTGELFF	TGCGCCAGCAGCCCCATAGGGGTTAAAGTCACCGGGGAGCTGTTTTTT	TRBV4-1	TRBJ2-2	few	.
CASSRGDIGEQFF	TGTGCCAGCAGCCGGGGGGATATAGGTGAGCAGTTCTTC	TRBV12-3/TRBV12-4	TRBJ2-1	.	TRBD2
CASAPEGASLYEQYF	TGCGCCAGCGCGCCGGAGGGGGCAAGTTTATACGAGCAGTACTTC	TRBV5-1	TRBJ2-7	.	.
CASVLLGEETQYF	TGTGCTAGTGTCCTACTAGGAGAAGAGACCCAGTACTTC	TRBV12-5	TRBJ2-5	.	.
CASRSGTSLDEQFF	TGTGCCAGCAGGTCCGGGACTAGCCTCGATGAGCAGTTCTTC	TRBV4-2	TRBJ2-1	many	TRBD2
CASSPPPGTGTAGELFF	TGTGCCAGCAGCCCTCCTCCCGGGACAGGGACCGCCGGGGAGCTGTTTTTT	TRBV28	TRBJ2-2	.	TRBD1
CATNPTTGHTEAFF	TGTGCCACCAACCCGACAACAGGGCACACTGAAGCTTTCTTT	TRBV19	TRBJ1-1	once	.
CASTGQNPNEKLFF	TGTGCCAGCACCGGACAAAATCCTAATGAAAAACTGTTTTTT	TRBV6-5	TRBJ1-4	.	.
CASSPESLWASEAFF	TGTGCCAGCAGCCCAGAGAGCCTTTGGGCCAGTGAAGCTTTCTTT	TRBV7-6	TRBJ1-1	.	.
CASSRGQGTGGYTF	TGTGCCAGCAGCCGTGGACAGGGAACGGGCGGCTACACCTTC	TRBV2	TRBJ1-2	.	TRBD1
CASSRGQGAYEQYF	TGTGCCAGCAGCCGCGGACAGGGCGCCTACGAGCAGTACTTC	TRBV5-5	TRBJ2-7	.	TRBD1
CASSDGGAYNEQFF	TGCGCCAGCAGCGACGGGGGGGCCTACAATGAGCAGTTCTTC	TRBV10-1	TRBJ2-1	once	TRBD2
CASNPSGGDYNEQFF	TGTGCCAGCAATCCTAGCGGAGGGGACTACAATGAGCAGTTCTTC	TRBV9	TRBJ2-1	once	TRBD2
CASSPGTIRNEQFF	TGTGCCAGCAGCCCCGGGACTATCCGCAATGAGCAGTTCTTC	TRBV11-1	TRBJ2-1	once	TRBD2
CASSFGLAGANEQYF	TGTGCCAGCAGCTTCGGGCTAGCGGGAGCTAATGAGCAGTACTTC	TRBV5-4	TRBJ2-7	.	TRBD2
CAWSDGSSYEQYF	TGTGCCTGGAGTGACGGGAGCTCCTACGAGCAGTACTTC	TRBV30	TRBJ2-7	few	.
CASSLILAGGSSYEQYF	TGTGCCAGCAGCCTCATTCTAGCGGGGGGAAGCTCCTACGAGCAGTACTTC	TRBV9	TRBJ2-7	.	TRBD2
CATRTGAYGYTF	TGTGCCACCAGGACAGGGGCTTATGGCTACACCTTC	TRBV3-1/TRBV3-2	TRBJ1-2	.	TRBD1